This is a list of T cell receptor beta chains from one sample in a study of blood T cell repertoires in COVID-19. TCRdb's table, derived via immunoSEQ multiplex PCR, lists solely in-frame clones and lacks some. The table lists under 95,000 clones, around three quarters of them singletons. The specimen was peripheral blood. The receptor source for this set is a man in his fifties or sixties with active or convalescent COVID-19. The conserved cysteine and the conserved F or W are not part of the CDR3 here.

J | V | CDR3
TRBJ1-1 | TRBV11-1 | ASSLEAGGTEAF
TRBJ1-1 | TRBV3-1/TRBV3-2 | ASSQDSREAF
TRBJ2-7 | TRBV3-1/TRBV3-2 | ASSHRQGAGSYEQY
TRBJ2-2 | TRBV14 | ASSQDRRGLTGELF
TRBJ2-3 | TRBV19 | ASSTPRSSSTDTQY
TRBJ1-5 | TRBV5-8 | ASSFGAGYNQPQH
TRBJ1-1 | TRBV7-6 | ASSLGAQLNTEAF
TRBJ1-2 | TRBV19 | ASMRGRYGYT
TRBJ2-7 | TRBV18 | ASSPGSGGPYEQY
TRBJ2-3 | TRBV27 | ASSFGGPPQDTQY
TRBJ2-5 | TRBV7-2 | ASSLNKLETQY
TRBJ1-2 | TRBV6-2/TRBV6-3 | ASSYSDRPNYGYT
TRBJ1-6 | TRBV9 | ASSVGAGWSYSPLH
TRBJ1-4 | TRBV4-1 | ASSPRTGGGGTNEKLF
TRBJ1-4 | TRBV27 | ASSPYTGISPPNEKLF
TRBJ2-5 | TRBV4-1 | ASSPREQETQY
TRBJ2-7 | TRBV14 | ASSQRDRPYEQY
TRBJ1-1 | TRBV18 | ASSPGRGRNTEAF
TRBJ2-3 | TRBV5-4 | ASSLGRAGPTDTQY
TRBJ2-5 | TRBV24-1 | ATSETSGGQKTQY
TRBJ1-1 | TRBV5-4 | ASSPTGGMNTEAF
TRBJ2-5 | TRBV10-3 | ASGQGEVSETQY
TRBJ2-1 | TRBV5-1 | ASSLAEGATNEQF
TRBJ1-4 | TRBV5-6 | ASSLGGQFNEKLF
TRBJ2-2 | TRBV7-7 | ASSPRLLANTGELF
TRBJ2-1 | TRBV5-1 | ASSLGGGPANEQF
TRBJ2-3 | TRBV7-9 | ASRGYTQY
TRBJ2-3 | TRBV7-3 | ASSPDSTGTTDTQY
TRBJ2-3 | TRBV3-1/TRBV3-2 | ASSQNADLGTDTQY
TRBJ2-5 | TRBV7-2 | ASSLKKLAGGVQETQY
TRBJ2-7 | TRBV11-2 | ASRAPLGQEQY
TRBJ2-7 | TRBV6-6 | ASSSLGGGEQY
TRBJ2-3 | TRBV10-3 | AITLTGASTDTQY
TRBJ1-2 | TRBV5-1 | ASSLIGVGYGYT
TRBJ1-2 | TRBV6-2/TRBV6-3 | ASSSPGITYGYT
TRBJ2-1 | TRBV24-1 | ATSDPRRRSYNEQF
TRBJ1-1 | TRBV30 | GATRGGTEAF
TRBJ2-1 | TRBV27 | ASAKTNYNEQF
TRBJ2-5 | TRBV7-6 | ASSPGGPQTQY
TRBJ1-3 | TRBV11-3 | ASSLDARNTIY
TRBJ2-5 | TRBV5-6 | ASSYGTGEAETQY
TRBJ1-6 | TRBV4-2 | ASSQEALTMASSYNSPLH
TRBJ1-4 | TRBV9 | ASSVTVPTNEKLF
TRBJ2-4 | TRBV7-2 | ASSLTRIQY
TRBJ2-3 | TRBV2 | ASSYNSGGATDTQY
TRBJ2-3 | TRBV5-1 | ASSLQTGYSGDTQY
TRBJ2-3 | TRBV12-5 | ASGGTQGPADTQY
TRBJ2-3 | TRBV9 | ASSVLGGGVTDTQY
TRBJ2-5 | TRBV12-5 | ASGLGRLAGVGETQY
TRBJ2-1 | TRBV6-2/TRBV6-3 | ASSSHTGGRSYNEQF
TRBJ2-7 | TRBV6-5 | ASLRGAPTYEQY
TRBJ2-7 | TRBV3-1/TRBV3-2 | ASSQLGLPYEQY